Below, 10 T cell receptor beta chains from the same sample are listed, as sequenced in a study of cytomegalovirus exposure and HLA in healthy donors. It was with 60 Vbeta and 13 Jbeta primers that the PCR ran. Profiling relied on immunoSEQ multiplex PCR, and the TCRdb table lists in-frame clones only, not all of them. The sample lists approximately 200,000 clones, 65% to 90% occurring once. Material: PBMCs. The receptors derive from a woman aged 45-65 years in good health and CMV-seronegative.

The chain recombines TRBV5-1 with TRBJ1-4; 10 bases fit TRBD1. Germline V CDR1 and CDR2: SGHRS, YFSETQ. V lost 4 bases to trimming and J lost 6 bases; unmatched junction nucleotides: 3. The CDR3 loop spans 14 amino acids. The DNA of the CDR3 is TGCGCCAGCAGCGCCGGGACAGGGGATGAAAAACTGTTTTTT. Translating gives CASSAGTGDEKLFF.

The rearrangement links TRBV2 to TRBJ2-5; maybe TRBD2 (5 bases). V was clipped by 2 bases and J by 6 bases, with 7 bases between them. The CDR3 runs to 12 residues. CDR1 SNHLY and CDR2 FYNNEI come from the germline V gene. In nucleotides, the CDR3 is TGTGCCAGCAGTGAACGAGGGAAGACCCAGTACTTC. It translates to CASSERGKTQYF.

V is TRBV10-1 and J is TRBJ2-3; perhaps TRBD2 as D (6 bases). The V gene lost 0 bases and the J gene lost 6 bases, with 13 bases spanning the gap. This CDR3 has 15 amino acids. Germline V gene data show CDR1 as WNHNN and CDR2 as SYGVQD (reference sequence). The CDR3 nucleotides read TGCGCCAGCAGTGAGTCGATAATTGGGGGGGATACGCAGTATTTT. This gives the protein CASSESIIGGDTQYF.

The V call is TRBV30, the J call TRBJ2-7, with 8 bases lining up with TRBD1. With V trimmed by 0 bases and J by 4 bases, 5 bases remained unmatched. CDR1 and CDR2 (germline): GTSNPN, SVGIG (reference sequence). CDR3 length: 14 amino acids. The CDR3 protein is CAWSVRGRNYEQYF. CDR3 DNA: TGTGCCTGGAGTGTCAGGGGGCGGAATTACGAGCAGTACTTC. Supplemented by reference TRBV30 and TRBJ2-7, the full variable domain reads SQTIHQWPATLVQPVGSPLSLECTVEGTSNPNLYWYRQAAGRGLQLLFYSVGIGQISSEVPQNLSASRPQDRQFILSSKKLLLSDSGFYLCAWSVRGRNYEQYFGPGTRLTVT.

The CDR3 sequence: CASSLSIEGGRISETGELFF. CDR3 DNA sequence: TGTGCCAGCAGTTTATCGATCGAAGGGGGCCGTATTTCTGAGACCGGGGAGCTGTTTTTT. The V and J genes are TRBV27 and TRBJ2-2; 7 bases line up with TRBD1. The V segment lost 0 bases and the J segment 5 bases; nucleotides outside the gene matches: 18. CDR1 is MNHEY, CDR2 SMNVEV, per germline (reference sequence). The CDR3 loop spans 20 amino acids.

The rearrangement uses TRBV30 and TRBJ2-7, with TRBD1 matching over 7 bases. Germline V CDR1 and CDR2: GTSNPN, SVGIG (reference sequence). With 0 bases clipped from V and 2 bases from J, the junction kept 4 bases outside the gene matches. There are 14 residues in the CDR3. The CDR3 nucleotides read TGTGCCTGGAGTGTCGAAGGGGGCGCCTACGAGCAGTACTTC. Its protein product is CAWSVEGGAYEQYF.

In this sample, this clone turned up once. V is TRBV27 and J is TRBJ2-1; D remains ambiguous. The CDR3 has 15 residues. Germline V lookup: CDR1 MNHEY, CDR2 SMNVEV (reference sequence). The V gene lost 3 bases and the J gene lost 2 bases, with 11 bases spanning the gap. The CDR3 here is CASSLIYDTYNEQFF. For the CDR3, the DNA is TGTGCCAGCAGTTTGATCTACGATACCTACAATGAGCAGTTCTTC.

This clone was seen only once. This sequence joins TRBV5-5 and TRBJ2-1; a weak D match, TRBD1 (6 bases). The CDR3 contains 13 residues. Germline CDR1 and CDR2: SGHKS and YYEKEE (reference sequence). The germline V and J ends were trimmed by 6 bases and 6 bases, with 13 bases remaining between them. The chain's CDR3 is CASNRDWGNEQFF. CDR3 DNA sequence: TGTGCCAGCAACAGGGATTGGGGCAATGAGCAGTTCTTC.

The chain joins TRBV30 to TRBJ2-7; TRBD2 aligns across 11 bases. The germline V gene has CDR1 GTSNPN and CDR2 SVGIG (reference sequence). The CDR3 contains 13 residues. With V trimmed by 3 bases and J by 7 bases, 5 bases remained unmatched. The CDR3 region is CAWRIAGGGEQYF. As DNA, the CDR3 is TGTGCCTGGAGGATAGCGGGAGGGGGAGAGCAGTACTTC.

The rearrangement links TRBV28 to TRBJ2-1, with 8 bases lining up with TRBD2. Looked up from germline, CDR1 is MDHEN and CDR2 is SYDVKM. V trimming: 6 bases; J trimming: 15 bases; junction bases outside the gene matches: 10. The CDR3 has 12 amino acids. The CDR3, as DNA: TGTGCCAGCAGCGTAGCGGGAAGGGAGTGGTTCTTC. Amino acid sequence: CASSVAGREWFF.